One and the same sample provided the 2 T cell receptor beta chains below, sequenced in a study of cytomegalovirus exposure and HLA in healthy donors. The PCR used 60 Vbeta and 13 Jbeta primers. TCRdb keeps only in-frame clones here, not all; method: immunoSEQ multiplex PCR. This sample carries some 210,000 clones, over 80% of them seen once, and the ten largest clones take 1% to 1.5%. The specimen was PBMCs. Receptor source: a man aged 25-45 years in good health and CMV-seronegative.

The chain couples TRBV7-8 to TRBJ1-2; no clear D gene. Trimming took off 5 bases at V and 5 bases at J, with 24 bases between the two ends. Germline CDR1 is SGHVS and CDR2 is FQNEAQ. CDR3 length: 17 residues. CDR3 in amino acids: CASSARHAAKELYGYTF. In DNA form, the CDR3 reads TGTGCCAGCAGCGCGAGGCACGCCGCTAAGGAACTTTATGGCTACACCTTC.

This chain joins TRBV18 and TRBJ2-7; TRBD2 might be the D (7 bases). V was shortened by 0 bases and J by 0 bases, with 15 bases between the two germline ends. CDR3 size: 17 residues. CDR1 is KGHSH and CDR2 is LQKENI in the germline V gene. CDR3 loop: CASSPPVGGGVSYEQYF. The CDR3 nucleotides are TGTGCCAGCTCACCACCCGTGGGGGGGGGCGTCTCCTACGAGCAGTACTTC.